A selection of T cell receptor beta chains follows, all from one sample in a study of T cell changes during pregnancy in multiple sclerosis. The table came from immunoSEQ multiplex PCR; TCRdb's copy has only in-frame clones and leaves some out. This table holds roughly 38,000 clones, roughly 85% found once. The sample consisted of CD4+ T cells from peripheral blood mononuclear cells, taken before pregnancy. The receptors were sampled from a female donor with multiple sclerosis, enrolled in a pregnancy study. CDR3s include the opening cysteine and the closing phenylalanine or tryptophan. Fields, in order: V gene, D gene, J gene, clone size, CDR3 DNA, CDR3 protein. D genes are given only for firm matches. Size values are once, few and many counts, or a class for expanded clones, and some rows have none.

V gene: TRBV11-2; D gene: TRBD1; J gene: TRBJ1-2; clone size: NA; CDR3 DNA: TGTGCCAGCAGCCAGGCGGACAGGCCCTCTTATGGCTACACCTTC; CDR3 protein: CASSQADRPSYGYTF
V gene: TRBV9; D gene: NA; J gene: TRBJ2-2; clone size: NA; CDR3 DNA: TGTGCCAGCAGCGTAGTGGGGGCTACCGGGGAGCTGTTTTTT; CDR3 protein: CASSVVGATGELFF
V gene: TRBV2; D gene: TRBD1; J gene: TRBJ2-2; clone size: NA; CDR3 DNA: TGTGCCAGAAGAGGGACAGGGGGGACCGGGGAGCTGTTTTTT; CDR3 protein: CARRGTGGTGELFF
V gene: TRBV18; D gene: NA; J gene: TRBJ2-7; clone size: NA; CDR3 DNA: TGTGCCAGCTCACCGGCGCGGGACTCCTACGAGCAGTACTTC; CDR3 protein: CASSPARDSYEQYF
V gene: TRBV19; D gene: TRBD2; J gene: TRBJ2-3; clone size: NA; CDR3 DNA: TGTGCCAGTAGTATAGGACTAGCGGGTTTCGATACGCAGTATTTT; CDR3 protein: CASSIGLAGFDTQYF
V gene: TRBV5-1; D gene: TRBD2; J gene: TRBJ2-1; clone size: NA; CDR3 DNA: TGCGCCAGCAGATTCGTCCTAGCGGGAGATCACAATGAGCAGTTCTTC; CDR3 protein: CASRFVLAGDHNEQFF
V gene: TRBV30; D gene: NA; J gene: TRBJ1-1; clone size: NA; CDR3 DNA: TGTGCCTGGATACATTCCACTGAAGCTTTCTTT; CDR3 protein: CAWIHSTEAFF
V gene: TRBV30; D gene: NA; J gene: TRBJ1-5; clone size: NA; CDR3 DNA: TGTGCCTGGTCCGGGACACTCGAGCCCCAGCATTTT; CDR3 protein: CAWSGTLEPQHF
V gene: TRBV9; D gene: NA; J gene: TRBJ2-1; clone size: NA; CDR3 DNA: TGTGCCAGCAGCGTAGCTGAACGGTACAATGAGCAGTTCTTC; CDR3 protein: CASSVAERYNEQFF
V gene: TRBV7-2; D gene: TRBD1; J gene: TRBJ1-3; clone size: NA; CDR3 DNA: TGTGCCAGCAGCTTAGGGCCAGGGGGCGTTACTGGAAACACCATATATTTT; CDR3 protein: CASSLGPGGVTGNTIYF
V gene: TRBV5-1; D gene: NA; J gene: TRBJ2-1; clone size: NA; CDR3 DNA: TGCGCCAGCAGTGAGGGCGAGGTCGGGTTCTTC; CDR3 protein: CASSEGEVGFF
V gene: TRBV6-5; D gene: TRBD1; J gene: TRBJ1-1; clone size: once; CDR3 DNA: TGTGCCAGCAACAGGGGTGTGGGCACTGAAGCTTTCTTT; CDR3 protein: CASNRGVGTEAFF
V gene: TRBV10-3; D gene: TRBD2; J gene: TRBJ2-5; clone size: NA; CDR3 DNA: TGTGCCATCAGTGAGACTAGCGGGAGATTACGAGAGACCCAGTACTTC; CDR3 protein: CAISETSGRLRETQYF
V gene: TRBV4-1; D gene: TRBD1; J gene: TRBJ1-1; clone size: NA; CDR3 DNA: TGCGCCAGCAGCCTACCCGGGACAGGGAGGCACACTGAAGCTTTCTTT; CDR3 protein: CASSLPGTGRHTEAFF
V gene: TRBV5-1; D gene: TRBD1; J gene: TRBJ2-3; clone size: NA; CDR3 DNA: TGCGCCAGCAGCTTGGCCGGATCCGGGACAGAGACAGATACGCAGTATTTT; CDR3 protein: CASSLAGSGTETDTQYF
V gene: TRBV28; D gene: NA; J gene: TRBJ2-7; clone size: NA; CDR3 DNA: TGTGCCAGCAGTCCTACGGGAGACGACCTCTACGAGCAGTACTTC; CDR3 protein: CASSPTGDDLYEQYF
V gene: TRBV27; D gene: TRBD2; J gene: TRBJ2-2; clone size: NA; CDR3 DNA: TGTGCCAGCAGTCCACTACCTATAGCGGGAGAAAACACCGGGGAGCTGTTTTTT; CDR3 protein: CASSPLPIAGENTGELFF
V gene: TRBV2; D gene: NA; J gene: TRBJ2-6; clone size: NA; CDR3 DNA: TGTGCCAGCAGTACAGGGCGAGCGGGGGCCAACGTCCTGACTTTC; CDR3 protein: CASSTGRAGANVLTF
V gene: TRBV18; D gene: TRBD1; J gene: TRBJ2-7; clone size: NA; CDR3 DNA: TGTGCCAGCTCACCACCTGCCGGGACAGGCAACGAGCAGTACTTC; CDR3 protein: CASSPPAGTGNEQYF
V gene: TRBV11-2; D gene: NA; J gene: TRBJ2-2; clone size: medium-sized; CDR3 DNA: TGTGCCAGCAGCTTAGTTAATCCGGGAGACACCGGGGAGCTGTTTTTT; CDR3 protein: CASSLVNPGDTGELFF
V gene: TRBV28; D gene: NA; J gene: TRBJ2-7; clone size: NA; CDR3 DNA: TGTGCCAGCAGTTCAGCGCAAGTAACCTACGAGCAGTACTTC; CDR3 protein: CASSSAQVTYEQYF
V gene: TRBV6-5; D gene: NA; J gene: TRBJ1-4; clone size: NA; CDR3 DNA: TGTGCCAGCAGAAGACAAGCTTTTAATGAAAAACTGTTTTTT; CDR3 protein: CASRRQAFNEKLFF
V gene: TRBV7-2; D gene: TRBD1; J gene: TRBJ1-1; clone size: NA; CDR3 DNA: TGTGCCAGCAGCTGGACAGGGATGATGAACACTGAAGCTTTCTTT; CDR3 protein: CASSWTGMMNTEAFF
V gene: TRBV19; D gene: TRBD1; J gene: TRBJ1-5; clone size: NA; CDR3 DNA: TGTGCCAGTAGTATGACAGGGGGCGTTCAGCCCCAGCATTTT; CDR3 protein: CASSMTGGVQPQHF
V gene: TRBV21-1; D gene: NA; J gene: TRBJ2-7; clone size: NA; CDR3 DNA: TGTGCCAGCATACCATCACAGGGCCCCTCCCACGAGCAGTACTTC; CDR3 protein: CASIPSQGPSHEQYF
V gene: TRBV27; D gene: NA; J gene: TRBJ2-1; clone size: NA; CDR3 DNA: TGTGCCAGCAGTCCGACCCTCGGGAATGAGCAGTTCTTC; CDR3 protein: CASSPTLGNEQFF
V gene: TRBV6-1; D gene: NA; J gene: TRBJ2-3; clone size: NA; CDR3 DNA: TGTGCCAGCAGTGAAGCTGTGTTCGGAGATACGCAGTATTTT; CDR3 protein: CASSEAVFGDTQYF
V gene: TRBV10-3; D gene: TRBD1; J gene: TRBJ2-5; clone size: NA; CDR3 DNA: TGTGCCATCAGTGGGGACAGGGAAAGAGACCAGTACTTC; CDR3 protein: CAISGDRERDQYF
V gene: TRBV18; D gene: NA; J gene: TRBJ2-3; clone size: NA; CDR3 DNA: TGTGCCAGCTCACTGCCGGGACTTAGCACAGATACGCAGTATTTT; CDR3 protein: CASSLPGLSTDTQYF
V gene: TRBV5-6; D gene: TRBD1; J gene: TRBJ2-7; clone size: NA; CDR3 DNA: TGTGCCAGCAGCCCGGACAGGGTGAGCGAGCAGTACTTC; CDR3 protein: CASSPDRVSEQYF
V gene: TRBV29-1; D gene: TRBD1; J gene: TRBJ2-6; clone size: NA; CDR3 DNA: TGCAGCGTTGCCCAGGGGGTCGGGGCCAACGTCCTGACTTTC; CDR3 protein: CSVAQGVGANVLTF
V gene: TRBV6-1; D gene: NA; J gene: TRBJ1-5; clone size: NA; CDR3 DNA: TGTGCCAGCACCCTGGAAGGGGATCAGCCCCAGCATTTT; CDR3 protein: CASTLEGDQPQHF
V gene: TRBV11-2; D gene: NA; J gene: TRBJ2-5; clone size: NA; CDR3 DNA: TGTGCCAGCAGCTTAGAATCGACACAAACGTACCAAGAGACCCAGTACTTC; CDR3 protein: CASSLESTQTYQETQYF
V gene: TRBV7-9; D gene: NA; J gene: TRBJ2-2; clone size: NA; CDR3 DNA: TGTGCCAGCAGCCGGGACACAGCGAACACCGGGGAGCTGTTTTTT; CDR3 protein: CASSRDTANTGELFF
V gene: TRBV7-2; D gene: TRBD2; J gene: TRBJ2-1; clone size: few; CDR3 DNA: TGTGCCAGCAGCTTAGGACTAGCGGGTCTTGTCTCCTACAATGAGCAGTTCTTC; CDR3 protein: CASSLGLAGLVSYNEQFF
V gene: TRBV6-5; D gene: TRBD2; J gene: TRBJ2-7; clone size: NA; CDR3 DNA: TGTGCCAGCAGTTACTCTAGCGGGAGTCACGAGCAGTACTTC; CDR3 protein: CASSYSSGSHEQYF
V gene: TRBV6-4; D gene: NA; J gene: TRBJ1-5; clone size: NA; CDR3 DNA: TGTGCCAGCAGTGACATGGCAGGGGTAAATCAGCCCCAGCATTTT; CDR3 protein: CASSDMAGVNQPQHF
V gene: TRBV30; D gene: TRBD1; J gene: TRBJ2-6; clone size: NA; CDR3 DNA: TGTGCCTGGAGCACAGGGGCGGCCTCTGGGGCCAACGTCCTGACTTTC; CDR3 protein: CAWSTGAASGANVLTF
V gene: TRBV11-2; D gene: NA; J gene: TRBJ2-2; clone size: NA; CDR3 DNA: TGTGCCAGCAGCTCTTTAGGCGGGACGAACACCGGGGAGCTGTTTTTT; CDR3 protein: CASSSLGGTNTGELFF
V gene: TRBV21-1; D gene: NA; J gene: TRBJ1-5; clone size: NA; CDR3 DNA: TGTGCCAGCAGCAGTCCCGGGACAGGGGCGAGCAATCAGCCCCAGCATTTT; CDR3 protein: CASSSPGTGASNQPQHF
V gene: TRBV7-9; D gene: TRBD2; J gene: TRBJ2-5; clone size: once; CDR3 DNA: TGTGCCAGCAGCTCTAGCGGGAGAGGAGAGACCCAGTACTTC; CDR3 protein: CASSSSGRGETQYF
V gene: TRBV4-2; D gene: NA; J gene: TRBJ2-7; clone size: NA; CDR3 DNA: TGTGCCAGCAGCCAAGATTATCGGCGGGAGCAGTACTTC; CDR3 protein: CASSQDYRREQYF
V gene: TRBV5-1; D gene: TRBD2; J gene: TRBJ2-5; clone size: NA; CDR3 DNA: TGCGCCAGCAGCTTGTCCGGGAACGGGGGGACAGAGACCCAGTACTTC; CDR3 protein: CASSLSGNGGTETQYF
V gene: TRBV28; D gene: NA; J gene: TRBJ2-5; clone size: few; CDR3 DNA: TGTGCCAGCAGTAGGAACAGGGCTCGGCAAGAGACCCAGTACTTC; CDR3 protein: CASSRNRARQETQYF
V gene: TRBV6-5; D gene: NA; J gene: TRBJ2-3; clone size: NA; CDR3 DNA: TGTGCCAGCCGTGGGGGGAGCACAGATACGCAGTATTTT; CDR3 protein: CASRGGSTDTQYF
V gene: TRBV5-4; D gene: NA; J gene: TRBJ1-2; clone size: few; CDR3 DNA: TGTGCCAGCAGACGGGAGTGGGGAGGCTATGGCTACACCTTC; CDR3 protein: CASRREWGGYGYTF
V gene: TRBV6-1; D gene: NA; J gene: TRBJ1-1; clone size: NA; CDR3 DNA: TGTGCCAGCGTACGGGTGACCGAAGCTTTCTTT; CDR3 protein: CASVRVTEAFF
V gene: TRBV5-6; D gene: NA; J gene: TRBJ2-3; clone size: NA; CDR3 DNA: TGTGCCAGCAGCTTGGCCCCACACGGACAGTCCACAGATACGCAGTATTTT; CDR3 protein: CASSLAPHGQSTDTQYF
V gene: TRBV6-5; D gene: TRBD2; J gene: TRBJ2-7; clone size: once; CDR3 DNA: TGTGCCAGCAGTTCCCGACTAGCGGGAGGCCAGTACGAGCAGTACTTC; CDR3 protein: CASSSRLAGGQYEQYF
V gene: TRBV5-1; D gene: NA; J gene: TRBJ2-7; clone size: NA; CDR3 DNA: TGCGCCAGCAGCTTGGAGATCGGGAGATCCGACGAGCAGTACTTC; CDR3 protein: CASSLEIGRSDEQYF
V gene: TRBV2; D gene: NA; J gene: TRBJ2-5; clone size: once; CDR3 DNA: TGTGCCAGCAGGCGCGGGTACCAAGAGACCCAGTACTTC; CDR3 protein: CASRRGYQETQYF
V gene: TRBV28; D gene: TRBD2; J gene: TRBJ2-2; clone size: NA; CDR3 DNA: TGTGCCAGCAGTACTTATCGGGGGGTCGGGGAGCTGTTTTTT; CDR3 protein: CASSTYRGVGELFF
V gene: TRBV9; D gene: TRBD2; J gene: TRBJ2-3; clone size: NA; CDR3 DNA: TGTGCCAGCAGCGTGGGACAGATAGCGGGAGGGCCAGATACGCAGTATTTT; CDR3 protein: CASSVGQIAGGPDTQYF
V gene: TRBV7-9; D gene: NA; J gene: TRBJ1-5; clone size: NA; CDR3 DNA: TGTGCCAGCAGCTTAGGGGCAGGGAGCAATCAGCCCCAGCATTTT; CDR3 protein: CASSLGAGSNQPQHF
V gene: TRBV11-2; D gene: NA; J gene: TRBJ2-1; clone size: NA; CDR3 DNA: TGTGCCAGCAGCCGACAGGTCAACAATGAGCAGTTCTTC; CDR3 protein: CASSRQVNNEQFF
V gene: TRBV28; D gene: NA; J gene: TRBJ1-1; clone size: NA; CDR3 DNA: TGTGCCAGCAGTCCCTCTGCGGGGACCCTGAACACTGAAGCTTTCTTT; CDR3 protein: CASSPSAGTLNTEAFF
V gene: TRBV7-2; D gene: TRBD1; J gene: TRBJ1-1; clone size: NA; CDR3 DNA: TGTGCCAGCAGCTCGGGACAGGGGGTTACTGAAGCTTTCTTT; CDR3 protein: CASSSGQGVTEAFF
V gene: TRBV6-1; D gene: TRBD2; J gene: TRBJ2-7; clone size: once; CDR3 DNA: TGTGCCAGCAGGGGGGCGCTAGCGGGAGAGAGGGAGCAGTACTTC; CDR3 protein: CASRGALAGEREQYF